The present entry profiles one TCR beta chain with its context. The antigen it recognizes is unknown. Base qualities are missing; no much larger clone stands one base away. These data are taken from a study of blood T cell repertoires in COVID-19 (dated by TCRdb to the early 2020s). Background for the entire study: Samples covering the acute and convalescent phases of COVID-19 were provided by collaborators in the United States, Italy and Spain. The material from the prospective study consisted of cDNA or gDNA derived from T cells, B-cell-depleted T cells, or PBMCs. The dataset comprised deeply sampled blood TCRbeta repertoires from subjects exposed to, actively infected with, or recovered from COVID-19. The repertoires were released in a freely available public database intended as a resource for research on the immune response to SARS-CoV-2. The samples were drawn from the first 160 participants of the ongoing ImmuneRACE study and from 950 to 1,500 subjects provided by 6 global collaborators. A de-identified subject ID, COVID-19 status, age in years and sex were almost always included in the sample metadata. Where available, HLA class I and class II types were taken from metadata supplied by the sample provider and were not determined by assay-based typing. Overall study results and their limits: How much clinical and demographic metadata was included differed by source and by participant, and the metadata was provided uncurated.

One collaborating source in Seattle enrolled patients during active infection and followed them longitudinally through the course of disease. Each collaborating institution followed its own protocols to collect whole blood in K2EDTA tubes. Collaborator samples were shipped for TCRbeta analysis as frozen whole blood, isolated PBMCs, or DNA extracted from either sample type. The immunoSEQ Assay, a bias-controlled multiplex PCR, was used to amplify TCRbeta CDR3 regions from genomic DNA. The paper's data handling went like this. Within the assay, amplification of reference gene primers was used to estimate how many nucleated cells each sample contained. To quantify the absolute abundance of each unique TCRbeta CDR3 rearrangement, sequence reads were collapsed and filtered. Productive Simpson clonality was computed per sample as the square root of Simpson's diversity index over productive rearrangements. Imported from immuneACCESS, the table was reduced by TCRdb to in-frame sequences with V and J called. These copies leave out some clones; in studies compared against another copy, an unresolved V gene accounts for under half, and the cause of the remainder is not known. The D gene and trimming were derived from the DNA, and the V and J assignments and clone size from that table. The sample table records roughly 260,000 clones; more than 85% of these occur just once. The ten largest clones capture around 2.5% of the sample.

Sequenced sample: peripheral blood. The clonotype originates from a person in their late teens or twenties with COVID-19, enrolled during active disease.

The CDR3 protein is CASGFDFTTEQFF. The DNA is as follows: TGTGCTAGTGGTTTCGACTTTACTACTGAGCAGTTCTTC. This receptor chain uses TRBV12-5 and TRBJ2-1; there is no confident call for the D gene. As encoded in the germline V gene, CDR1 is LGHNT while CDR2 is FRNRAP. Measured from the cysteine to the phenylalanine, the CDR3 is 13 residues long. Only the CDR3 portion is preserved as DNA: 39 bases, with reading frame beginning at the first base. A distance of 12 bases separates the germline ends of V and J, which lose 3 bases and 9 bases respectively.